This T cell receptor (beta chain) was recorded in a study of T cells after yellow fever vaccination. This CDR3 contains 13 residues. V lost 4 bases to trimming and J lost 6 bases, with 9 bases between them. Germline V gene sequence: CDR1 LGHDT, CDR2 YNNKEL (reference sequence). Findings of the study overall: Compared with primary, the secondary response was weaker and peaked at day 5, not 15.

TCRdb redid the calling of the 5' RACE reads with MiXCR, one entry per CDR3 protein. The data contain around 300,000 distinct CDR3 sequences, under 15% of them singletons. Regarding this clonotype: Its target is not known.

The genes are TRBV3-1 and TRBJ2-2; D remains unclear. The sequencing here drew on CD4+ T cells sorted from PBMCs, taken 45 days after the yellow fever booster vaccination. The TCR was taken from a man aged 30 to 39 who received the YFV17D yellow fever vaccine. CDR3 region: CASSPLTAGELFF. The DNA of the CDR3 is TGTGCCAGCAGCCCTTTAACGGCCGGGGAGCTGTTTTTT.